The present T cell receptor beta chain was sequenced within a study of T cells in Graves' hyperthyroidism and ophthalmopathy. General study findings and limits: Blood samples included most of the expanded thyroid clonotypes exceeding 0.001.

CDR1 is MNHEY and CDR2 is SVGEGT in the germline V gene. The V segment lost 6 bases and the J segment 5 bases; nucleotides outside the gene matches: 9. The CDR3 runs to 15 residues. For this clonotype: The antigen is undetermined.

Those with hyperthyroidism were 18 to 65 years old, newly diagnosed, and ill for under 2 months. Lactation, pregnancy, other autoimmune disease or uncontrolled infection excluded patients. TCR beta CDR3 sequences were amplified from RNA transcripts. RT-PCR in the first round (using the HTBI primer set) targeted the TCR CDR3. TCRdb analysed the multiplex PCR reads with MiXCR anew, one entry per CDR3 protein. This sample has about 180,000 distinct CDR3 sequences, with 15% to 20% found just once. This sequence joins TRBV6-2 or TRBV6-3 and TRBJ2-5; 10 positions agree with TRBD2. Sequencing was carried out using blood. This sequence originates from a woman between 50 and 59 years old with Graves' hyperthyroidism. CDR3 sequence: CASRPTSGNAETQYF. DNA for the CDR3: TGTGCCAGCAGGCCTACTAGCGGGAACGCGGAGACCCAGTACTTC.